The 11 T cell receptor beta chains in this list originate from one sample, sequenced in a study of T cells after yellow fever vaccination. TCRdb processed the 5' RACE reads anew with MiXCR; each CDR3 protein has one entry. The table has approximately 300,000 distinct CDR3 sequences, roughly a tenth seen once. Sample: CD4+ T cells sorted from PBMCs, taken 45 days after the yellow fever booster vaccination. The receptors come from a man aged 18 to 30 who received the YFV17D yellow fever vaccine.

This clonotype was counted ten times or more. The chain combines TRBV14 with TRBJ1-3, with unresolved D. Trimming pared 1 base from V and 3 bases from J, leaving 7 bases between. The CDR3 runs 14 residues. In germline, CDR1 is SGHDN, CDR2 FVKESK. As DNA, the CDR3 is TGTGCCAGCAGCCAAGGGGATTTTGGAAACACCATATATTTT. Residues: CASSQGDFGNTIYF.

The table lists this clonotype with a few counts. This chain uses TRBV5-1 with TRBJ1-6; D is undetermined. Germline assignment: CDR1 SGHRS and CDR2 YFSETQ. This CDR3 region has 14 residues. V shed 4 bases and J shed 10 bases, with 15 bases lying between them. CDR3 loop: CASSQDGSPSPLHF. The CDR3 DNA sequence: TGCGCCAGCAGCCAGGACGGCTCTCCCTCACCCCTCCACTTT.

This clonotype was observed a few times. V gene TRBV4-3 combines with J gene TRBJ2-4; D is possibly TRBD1 (5 bases). The germline V gene encodes CDR1 LGHNA and CDR2 YSLEER. This CDR3 has 18 amino acids. Trimming took 0 bases from V and 1 from J, leaving 16 bases between them. The CDR3: CASSQEWGTTTAKNIQYF. The DNA of the CDR3 is TGCGCCAGCAGCCAAGAATGGGGCACTACCACGGCCAAAAACATTCAGTACTTC.

A few counts support this clonotype. The chain recombines TRBV7-2 with TRBJ1-1, with TRBD1 identical over 9 bases. The CDR3 contains 15 residues. The germline V gene encodes CDR1 SGHTA and CDR2 FQGNSA. The V and J ends lost 6 bases and 0 bases, in that order; junction bases with no gene match: 5. The CDR3 DNA reads TGTGCCAGCAGAAAGGGGGACAGGGTGAACACTGAAGCTTTCTTT. It specifies CASRKGDRVNTEAFF.

This clonotype was observed many times. This chain connects TRBV5-1 to TRBJ2-7; D perhaps matches TRBD2 (5 bases). Trimming removed 0 bases from V and 0 bases from J, with 10 bases in between. There are 15 residues in the CDR3. CDR1 is SGHRS and CDR2 is YFSETQ in the germline V gene. The CDR3 DNA reads TGCGCCAGCAGCTTGGCAGTGGGGAGCTCCTACGAGCAGTACTTC. Encoded protein: CASSLAVGSSYEQYF. The full variable domain, its missing parts supplied by reference TRBV5-1 and TRBJ2-7, is KAGVTQTPRYLIKTRGQQVTLSCSPISGHRSVSWYQQTPGQGLQFLFEYFSETQRNKGNFPGRFSGRQFSNSRSEMNVSTLELGDSALYLCASSLAVGSSYEQYFGPGTRLTVT.

This clonotype has a handful of counts. J is TRBJ2-1 and V is TRBV6-1; 7 nucleotides match TRBD2. CDR3 length: 15 residues. Trimming at V came to 6 bases and at J to 0 bases, leaving 5 bases not matched to a gene. Germline values: CDR1 MNHNS, CDR2 SASEGT. The CDR3 DNA follows: TGTGCCAGCAGACCCAGGACTAGCTCCTACAATGAGCAGTTCTTC. Amino acids: CASRPRTSSYNEQFF.

This clonotype was counted only a few times. V and J are TRBV5-1 and TRBJ2-3, with no clear D. Germline-derived CDR1 and CDR2 are SGHRS and YFSETQ. The CDR3 has 16 residues. The V gene lost 1 base and the J gene lost 0 bases, with 12 bases spanning the gap. The CDR3 bases are TGCGCCAGCAGCTTGTTGGGTGCAACTAGCACAGATACGCAGTATTTT. Encoded protein: CASSLLGATSTDTQYF. Based on the CDR3 plus reference TRBV5-1 and TRBJ2-3, the full variable domain is KAGVTQTPRYLIKTRGQQVTLSCSPISGHRSVSWYQQTPGQGLQFLFEYFSETQRNKGNFPGRFSGRQFSNSRSEMNVSTLELGDSALYLCASSLLGATSTDTQYFGPGTRLTVL.

This chain connects TRBV28 to TRBJ1-2, with TRBD1 matching over 7 bases. In germline, CDR1 is MDHEN, CDR2 SYDVKM. V gave up 4 bases and J gave up 8 bases; unmatched junction bases: 13. The CDR3 is made up of 15 amino acids. This chain's CDR3 is CASSSFRDRLIGYTF. CDR3 sequence (DNA): TGTGCCAGCAGTTCGTTCCGGGACAGACTGATAGGCTACACCTTC.

The chain recombines TRBV6-5 with TRBJ2-3; D may match TRBD1 or TRBD2 (6 bases each). Germline lookup yields CDR1 MNHEY and CDR2 SVGAGI. The length of the CDR3 is 16 residues. Trimming left V 6 bases short and J 3 bases short, with 19 bases between. For the CDR3, the DNA is TGTGCCAGCAGCCCCCGGGGGCGAGGTTCTACAGATACGCAGTATTTT. Translating it yields CASSPRGRGSTDTQYF.

This clonotype was counted only a few times. This rearrangement joins TRBV10-3 to TRBJ2-1, with D perhaps TRBD2 (6 bases). The V gene's germline CDR1 is ENHRY and CDR2 SYGVKD. Trimming shortened V by 6 bases and J by 0 bases, and 12 bases separated the two germline ends. This CDR3 region has 15 residues. CDR3 in amino acids: CAIRNVGGSYNEQFF. As DNA, the CDR3 is TGTGCCATCAGGAACGTGGGGGGCTCCTACAATGAGCAGTTCTTC.

This clonotype was counted a few times. V is TRBV12-5 and J is TRBJ2-3; 8 nucleotides align to TRBD2. CDR1 is LGHNT, CDR2 FRNRAP, per germline. The CDR3 is 18 residues long. The J segment lost 4 bases and the V segment lost 1 base, leaving 13 bases of the junction unmatched. The CDR3 loop is CASGLALAGAGVADTQYF. DNA for the CDR3: TGTGCTAGTGGTTTGGCCCTAGCGGGCGCGGGAGTCGCAGATACGCAGTATTTT.